A single sample gave rise to the 6 T cell receptor beta chains below, sequenced in a study of shared clonotypes between healthy human individuals. Profiling relied on immunoSEQ multiplex PCR, and the TCRdb table lists in-frame clones only, not all of them. The sample has about 580,000 clones, roughly 98% seen once. The naive CD8 fraction comprised CD45RO-negative cells positively selected for CCR7 and excluded terminally differentiated effector memory CD45RA+ cells. The specimen was naive CD8+ T cells sorted from blood. The receptors were gathered from a man aged 25 to 40 in good health.

With regard to this clone: Within the sample, other DNA sequences also encode this same CDR3. This chain connects TRBV7-9 to TRBJ2-2, with TRBD2 matching 12 bases. Trimming cost V 5 bases and J 5 bases; bases outside gene matches: 6. Germline CDR1 reads SEHNR; CDR2 reads FQNEAQ (reference sequence). The CDR3 is 16 amino acids. CDR3: CASSPTSGRGTGELFF. CDR3 DNA sequence: TGTGCCAGCAGCCCGACTAGCGGGAGAGGTACCGGGGAGCTGTTTTTT.

About this clone: The same CDR3 can be traced to other DNA sequences in this sample. The chain couples TRBV25-1 to TRBJ1-1; no clear D. The germline gives CDR1 MGHDK, CDR2 SYGVNS. The CDR3 sequence is 11 residues long. V lost 3 bases, J lost 1 base, and 0 bases lay in between. This CDR3 reads CASSENTEAFF. CDR3 nucleotide sequence: TGTGCCAGCAGTGAGAACACTGAAGCTTTCTTT.

The V and J genes are TRBV19 and TRBJ2-7, with 10 bases identical to TRBD2. Germline V gene sequence: CDR1 LNHDA, CDR2 SQIVND (reference sequence). After removal of 4 bases from V and 3 bases from J, the junction contained 6 bases not matched to a gene. This CDR3 is built from 15 residues. CDR3 loop: CASSTASGGNYEQYF. CDR3 coding DNA: TGTGCCAGTAGTACGGCTAGCGGGGGAAACTACGAGCAGTACTTC.

This chain joins TRBV13 and TRBJ2-1; 13 positions match TRBD2. This CDR3 spans 15 amino acids. The V segment lost 5 bases and the J segment 8 bases; nucleotides outside the gene matches: 6. Per the germline V gene, CDR1 is PRHDT and CDR2 is FYEKMQ (reference sequence). The CDR3 nucleotides read TGTGCCAGCAGCCCCGGACTAGCGGGAGTTTATGAGCAGTTCTTC. It codes for CASSPGLAGVYEQFF.

The chain links TRBV7-9 to TRBJ1-1, with D unresolved. CDR3 size: 16 residues. Germline lookup yields CDR1 SEHNR and CDR2 FQNEAQ (reference sequence). V was cut by 2 bases and J by 1 base, with 14 bases left in between. The CDR3, as DNA: TGTGCCAGCAGCTTACCTATCAACCCTGGGAACACTGAAGCTTTCTTT. Translated, it gives CASSLPINPGNTEAFF.

This clone is a singleton in its sample. The chain combines TRBV28 with TRBJ2-2; possibly TRBD2 for D (5 bases). V was shortened by 3 bases and J by 3 bases, with 11 bases between the two germline ends. The CDR3 totals 15 residues. Per the germline V gene, CDR1 is MDHEN and CDR2 is SYDVKM. As DNA, the CDR3 is TGTGCCAGCAGTTTTATTCGGGGTGACACCGGGGAGCTGTTTTTT. Translated, it gives CASSFIRGDTGELFF. The whole variable domain, filled in from reference TRBV28 and TRBJ2-2, reads DVKVTQSSRYLVKRTGEKVFLECVQDMDHENMFWYRQDPGLGLRLIYFSYDVKMKEKGDIPEGYSVSREKKERFSLILESASTNQTSMYLCASSFIRGDTGELFFGEGSRLTVL.